A single sample gave rise to the 4 T cell receptor beta chains below, sequenced in a study of control samples from healthy donors and cancer patients. Using immunoSEQ multiplex PCR, the repertoire was profiled, and TCRdb retains in-frame clones only, with some absent. The data hold 95,000 to 130,000 clones, with 75% to 90% observed a single time. The sequencing input was PBMCs. The receptors were gathered from a woman aged 50 to 65 with colorectal cancer.

The CDR3 DNA reads TGTGCCAGCCGGGGGGTTGGAGATACGCAGTATTTT. Translated: CASRGVGDTQYF. V usage is TRBV28 and J usage is TRBJ2-3, with TRBD2 matching over 7 bases. Germline V gene lookup returns CDR1 MDHEN and CDR2 SYDVKM. The CDR3 sequence is 12 residues long. Trimming took 8 bases from V and 5 from J; bases not matched to a gene: 4.

The chain links TRBV2 to TRBJ1-3; possibly TRBD1 for D (5 bases). From germline, CDR1 is SNHLY and CDR2 FYNNEI. The CDR3 has 14 residues. V was cut by 3 bases and J by 3 bases, with 9 bases left in between. The CDR3 DNA is TGTGCCAGCAGTGAGGGACCAGGTGGAAACACCATATATTTT. It encodes CASSEGPGGNTIYF.

The chain links TRBV11-2 to TRBJ2-1; D perhaps matches TRBD1 (6 bases). V was trimmed by 9 bases and J by 5 bases, leaving 14 bases between them. The CDR3 is made up of 13 amino acids. Germline V gene lookup returns CDR1 SGHAT and CDR2 FQNNGV. CDR3 sequence reads: CASTQGRNNEQFF. The CDR3 DNA sequence: TGTGCCAGTACACAGGGCAGGAACAATGAGCAGTTCTTC. The full variable domain, completed using reference TRBV11-2 and TRBJ2-1, is EAGVAQSPRYKIIEKRQSVAFWCNPISGHATLYWYQQILGQGPKLLIQFQNNGVVDDSQLPKDRFSAERLKGVDSTLKIQPAKLEDSAVYLCASTQGRNNEQFFGPGTRLTVL.

The V call is TRBV7-8, the J call TRBJ1-3; D is unclear. The CDR3 has 14 amino acids. The germline V and J ends were trimmed by 1 base and 0 bases, with 4 bases remaining between them. Germline V gene lookup returns CDR1 SGHVS and CDR2 FQNEAQ. CDR3 in amino acids: CASSLDFSGNTIYF. CDR3 coding DNA: TGTGCCAGCAGCTTAGATTTCTCTGGAAACACCATATATTTT.